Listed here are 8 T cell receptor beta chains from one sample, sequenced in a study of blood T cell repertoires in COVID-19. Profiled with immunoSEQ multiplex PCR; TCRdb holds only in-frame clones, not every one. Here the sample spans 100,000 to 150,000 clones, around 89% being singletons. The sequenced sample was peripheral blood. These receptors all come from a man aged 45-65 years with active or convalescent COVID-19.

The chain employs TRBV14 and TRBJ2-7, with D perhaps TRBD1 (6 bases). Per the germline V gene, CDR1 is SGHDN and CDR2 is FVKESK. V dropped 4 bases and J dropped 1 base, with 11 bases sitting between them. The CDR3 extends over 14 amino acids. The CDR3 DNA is TGTGCCAGCAGCCGAACAGGGATTTCCTACGAGCAGTACTTC. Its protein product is CASSRTGISYEQYF. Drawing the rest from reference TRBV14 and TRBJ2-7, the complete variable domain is EAGVTQFPSHSVIEKGQTVTLRCDPISGHDNLYWYRRVMGKEIKFLLHFVKESKQDESGMPNNRFLAERTGGTYSTLKVQPAELEDSGVYFCASSRTGISYEQYFGPGTRLTVT.

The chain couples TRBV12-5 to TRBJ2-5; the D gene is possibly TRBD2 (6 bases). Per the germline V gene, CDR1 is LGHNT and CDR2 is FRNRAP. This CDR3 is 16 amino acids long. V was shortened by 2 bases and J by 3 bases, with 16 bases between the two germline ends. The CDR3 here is CASGLWQRGNEETQYF. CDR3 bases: TGTGCTAGTGGTTTGTGGCAACGCGGGAACGAAGAGACCCAGTACTTC.

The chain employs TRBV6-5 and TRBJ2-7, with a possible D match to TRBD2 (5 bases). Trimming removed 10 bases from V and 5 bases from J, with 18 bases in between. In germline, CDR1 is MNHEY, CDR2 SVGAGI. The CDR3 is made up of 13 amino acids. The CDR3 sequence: CATGLTLDNEQYF. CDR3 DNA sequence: TGTGCCACCGGACTTACCCTAGACAACGAGCAGTACTTC.

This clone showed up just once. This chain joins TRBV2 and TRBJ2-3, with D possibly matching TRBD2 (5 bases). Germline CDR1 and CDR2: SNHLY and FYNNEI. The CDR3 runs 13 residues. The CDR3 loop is CARTSTPTDTQYF. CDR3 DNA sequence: TGTGCTAGGACTTCCACTCCCACAGATACGCAGTATTTT. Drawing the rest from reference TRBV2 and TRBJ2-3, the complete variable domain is EPEVTQTPSHQVTQMGQEVILRCVPISNHLYFYWYRQILGQKVEFLVSFYNNEISEKSEIFDDQFSVERPDGSNFTLKIRSTKLEDSAMYFCARTSTPTDTQYFGPGTRLTVL.

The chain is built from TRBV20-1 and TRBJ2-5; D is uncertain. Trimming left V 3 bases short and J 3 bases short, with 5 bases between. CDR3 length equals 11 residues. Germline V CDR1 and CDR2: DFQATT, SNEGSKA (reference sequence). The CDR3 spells CSASLEETQYF. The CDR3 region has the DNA TGCAGTGCTAGTCTAGAAGAGACCCAGTACTTC.

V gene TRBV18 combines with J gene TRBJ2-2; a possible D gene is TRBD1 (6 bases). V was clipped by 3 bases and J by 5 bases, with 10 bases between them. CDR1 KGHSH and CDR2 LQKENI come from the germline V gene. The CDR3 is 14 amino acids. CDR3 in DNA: TGTGCCAGCTCACCGGGACAAAAAACCGGGGAGCTGTTTTTT. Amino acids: CASSPGQKTGELFF.

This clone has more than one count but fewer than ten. This chain's CDR3 is CASRAGQDTGELFF. The CDR3, as DNA: TGCGCCAGCAGAGCGGGACAGGACACCGGGGAGCTGTTTTTT. V gene TRBV10-1 combines with J gene TRBJ2-2, with D maybe TRBD1 (8 bases). Trimming cost V 6 bases and J 3 bases, with 11 bases left between them. The CDR3 is 14 amino acids. The germline V gene has CDR1 WNHNN and CDR2 SYGVQD (reference sequence).

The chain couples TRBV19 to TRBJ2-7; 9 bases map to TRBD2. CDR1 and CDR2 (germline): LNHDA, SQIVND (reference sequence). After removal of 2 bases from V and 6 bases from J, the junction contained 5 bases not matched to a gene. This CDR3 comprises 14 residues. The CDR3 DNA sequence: TGTGCCAGTAGTATACTCGCGGGAGGGTCCGAGCAGTACTTC. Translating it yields CASSILAGGSEQYF.